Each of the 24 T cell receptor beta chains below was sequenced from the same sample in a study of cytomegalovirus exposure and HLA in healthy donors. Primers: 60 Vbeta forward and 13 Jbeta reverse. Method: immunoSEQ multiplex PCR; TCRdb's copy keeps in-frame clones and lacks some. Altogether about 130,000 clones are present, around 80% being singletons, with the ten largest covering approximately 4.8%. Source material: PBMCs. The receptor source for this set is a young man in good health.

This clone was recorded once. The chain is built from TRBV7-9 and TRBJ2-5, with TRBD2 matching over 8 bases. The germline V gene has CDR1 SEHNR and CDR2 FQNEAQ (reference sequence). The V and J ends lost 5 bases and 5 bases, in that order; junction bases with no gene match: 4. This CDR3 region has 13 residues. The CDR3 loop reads CASSTGGVETQYF. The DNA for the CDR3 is TGTGCCAGCAGCACGGGGGGGGTTGAGACCCAGTACTTC. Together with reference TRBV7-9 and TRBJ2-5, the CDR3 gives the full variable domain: DTGVSQNPRHKITKRGQNVTFRCDPISEHNRLYWYRQTLGQGPEFLTYFQNEAQLEKSRLLSDRFSAERPKGSFSTLEIQRTEQGDSAMYLCASSTGGVETQYFGPGTRLLVL.

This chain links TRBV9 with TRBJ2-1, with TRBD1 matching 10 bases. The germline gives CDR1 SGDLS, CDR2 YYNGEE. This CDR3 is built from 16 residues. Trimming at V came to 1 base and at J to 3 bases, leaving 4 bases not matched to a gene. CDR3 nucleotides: TGTGCCAGCAGCGTACCCGGGACAGGGGACTACAATGAGCAGTTCTTC. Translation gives CASSVPGTGDYNEQFF. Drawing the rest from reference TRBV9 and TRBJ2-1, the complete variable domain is DSGVTQTPKHLITATGQRVTLRCSPRSGDLSVYWYQQSLDQGLQFLIQYYNGEERAKGNILERFSAQQFPDLHSELNLSSLELGDSALYFCASSVPGTGDYNEQFFGPGTRLTVL.

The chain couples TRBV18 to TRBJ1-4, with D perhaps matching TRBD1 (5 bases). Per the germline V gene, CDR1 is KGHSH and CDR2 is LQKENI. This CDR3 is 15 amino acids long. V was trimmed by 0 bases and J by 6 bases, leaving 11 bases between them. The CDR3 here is CASSPPVAGHEKLFF. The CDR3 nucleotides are TGTGCCAGCTCACCACCAGTGGCAGGGCATGAAAAACTGTTTTTT.

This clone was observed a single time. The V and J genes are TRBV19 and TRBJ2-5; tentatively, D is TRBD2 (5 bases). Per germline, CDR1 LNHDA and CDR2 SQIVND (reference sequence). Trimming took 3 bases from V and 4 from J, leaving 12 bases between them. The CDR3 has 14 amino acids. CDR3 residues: CASSMSSGSETQYF. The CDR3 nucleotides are TGTGCCAGTAGTATGAGTTCGGGGTCAGAGACCCAGTACTTC.

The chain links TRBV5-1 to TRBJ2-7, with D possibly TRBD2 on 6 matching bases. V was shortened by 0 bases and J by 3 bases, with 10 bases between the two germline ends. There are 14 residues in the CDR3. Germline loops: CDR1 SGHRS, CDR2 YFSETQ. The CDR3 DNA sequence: TGCGCCAGCAGCTTGGAGGTAGCGGTCTACGAGCAGTACTTC. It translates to CASSLEVAVYEQYF.

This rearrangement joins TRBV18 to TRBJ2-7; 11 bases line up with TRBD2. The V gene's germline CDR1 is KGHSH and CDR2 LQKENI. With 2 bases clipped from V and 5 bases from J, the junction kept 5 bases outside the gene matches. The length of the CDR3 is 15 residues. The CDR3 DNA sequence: TGTGCCAGCTCACCATCGAAACTAGCGGGAGACGAGCAGTACTTC. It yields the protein CASSPSKLAGDEQYF.

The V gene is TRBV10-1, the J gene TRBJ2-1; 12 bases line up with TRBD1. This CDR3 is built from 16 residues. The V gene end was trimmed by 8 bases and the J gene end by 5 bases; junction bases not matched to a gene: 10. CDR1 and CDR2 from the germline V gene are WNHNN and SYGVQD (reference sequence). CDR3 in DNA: TGCGCCAGCTCCCGGTCCGGGACAGGGGGCAACAATGAGCAGTTCTTC. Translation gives CASSRSGTGGNNEQFF.

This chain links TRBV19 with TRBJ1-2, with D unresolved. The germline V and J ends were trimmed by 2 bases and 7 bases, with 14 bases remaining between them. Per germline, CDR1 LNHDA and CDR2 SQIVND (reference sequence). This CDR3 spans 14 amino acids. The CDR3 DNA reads TGTGCCAGTAGTATACAGGCAGGTCATCGTGGCTACACCTTC. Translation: CASSIQAGHRGYTF.

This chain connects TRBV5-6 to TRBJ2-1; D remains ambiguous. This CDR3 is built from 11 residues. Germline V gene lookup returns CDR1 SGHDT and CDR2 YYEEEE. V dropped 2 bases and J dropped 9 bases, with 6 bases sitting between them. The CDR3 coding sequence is TGTGCCAGCAGCTTTATGAGTGAGCAGTTCTTC. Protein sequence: CASSFMSEQFF. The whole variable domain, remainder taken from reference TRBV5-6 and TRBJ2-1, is DAGVTQSPTHLIKTRGQQVTLRCSPKSGHDTVSWYQQALGQGPQFIFQYYEEEERQRGNFPDRFSGHQFPNYSSELNVNALLLGDSALYLCASSFMSEQFFGPGTRLTVL.

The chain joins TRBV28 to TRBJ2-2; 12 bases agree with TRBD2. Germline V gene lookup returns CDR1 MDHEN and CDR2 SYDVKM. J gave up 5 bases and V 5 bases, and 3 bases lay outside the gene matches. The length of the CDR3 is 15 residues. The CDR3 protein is CASSRLAGETGELFF. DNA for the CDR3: TGTGCCAGCAGTCGACTAGCGGGAGAAACCGGGGAGCTGTTTTTT.

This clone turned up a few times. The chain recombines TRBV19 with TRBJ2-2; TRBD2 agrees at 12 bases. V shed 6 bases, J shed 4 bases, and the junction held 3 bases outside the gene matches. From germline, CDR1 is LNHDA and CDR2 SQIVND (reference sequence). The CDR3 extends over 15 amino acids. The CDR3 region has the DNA TGTGCCAGTAGCCGGACTAGCGGGACCACCGGGGAGCTGTTTTTT. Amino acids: CASSRTSGTTGELFF.

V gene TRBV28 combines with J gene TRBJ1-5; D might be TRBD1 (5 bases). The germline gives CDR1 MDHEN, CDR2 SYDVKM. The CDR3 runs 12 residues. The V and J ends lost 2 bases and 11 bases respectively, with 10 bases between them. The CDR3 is CASSLTGRAQHF. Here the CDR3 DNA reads TGTGCCAGCAGTTTAACAGGTAGGGCCCAGCATTTT.

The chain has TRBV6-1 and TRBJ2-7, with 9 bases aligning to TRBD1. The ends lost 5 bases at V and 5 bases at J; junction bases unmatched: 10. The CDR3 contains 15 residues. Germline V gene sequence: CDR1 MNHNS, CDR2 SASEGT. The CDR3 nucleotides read TGTGCCAGCAGTTCCATGGGGACAGGGCTGCACGAGCAGTACTTC. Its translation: CASSSMGTGLHEQYF.

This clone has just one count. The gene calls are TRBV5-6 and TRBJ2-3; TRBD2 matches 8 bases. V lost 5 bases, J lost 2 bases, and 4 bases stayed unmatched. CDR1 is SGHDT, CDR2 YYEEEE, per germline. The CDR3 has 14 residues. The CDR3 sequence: CASRQRELTDTQYF. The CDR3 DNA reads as TGTGCCAGCAGGCAGCGGGAGCTCACAGATACGCAGTATTTT.

The CDR3 region is CASSLAGGVIYNEQFF. The CDR3 DNA reads as TGCGCCAGCAGCTTGGCGGGGGGGGTCATCTACAATGAGCAGTTCTTC. This sequence joins TRBV5-1 and TRBJ2-1; the match to TRBD2 covers 8 bases. The V gene's germline CDR1 is SGHRS and CDR2 YFSETQ. V was pared by 0 bases and J by 3 bases, with 5 bases of the junction left unmatched. The CDR3 runs 16 residues. The full variable domain, in which reference TRBV5-1 and TRBJ2-1 provide the parts outside the CDR3, is KAGVTQTPRYLIKTRGQQVTLSCSPISGHRSVSWYQQTPGQGLQFLFEYFSETQRNKGNFPGRFSGRQFSNSRSEMNVSTLELGDSALYLCASSLAGGVIYNEQFFGPGTRLTVL.

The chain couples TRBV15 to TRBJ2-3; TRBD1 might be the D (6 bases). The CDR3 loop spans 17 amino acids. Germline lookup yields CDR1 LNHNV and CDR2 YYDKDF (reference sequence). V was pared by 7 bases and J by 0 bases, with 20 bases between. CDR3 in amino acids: CATKRQAESPSTDTQYF. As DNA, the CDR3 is TGTGCCACCAAGAGACAGGCCGAGAGTCCTAGCACAGATACGCAGTATTTT.

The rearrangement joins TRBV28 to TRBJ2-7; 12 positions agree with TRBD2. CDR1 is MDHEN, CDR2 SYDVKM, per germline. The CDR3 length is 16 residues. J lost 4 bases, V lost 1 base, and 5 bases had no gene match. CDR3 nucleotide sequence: TGTGCCAGCAGTTTATTTGGGACTAGCGGGCGTTACGAGCAGTACTTC. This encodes CASSLFGTSGRYEQYF.

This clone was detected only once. The DNA for the CDR3 is TGTGCCTGGGGCAGGGGGGAAGGTCAGCCCCAGCATTTT. Translating gives CAWGRGEGQPQHF. The J gene is TRBJ1-5, the V gene TRBV30, with 7 bases matching TRBD1. The germline gives CDR1 GTSNPN, CDR2 SVGIG (reference sequence). This CDR3 is built from 13 residues. Trimming removed 5 bases from V and 6 bases from J; junction bases left unmatched: 7.

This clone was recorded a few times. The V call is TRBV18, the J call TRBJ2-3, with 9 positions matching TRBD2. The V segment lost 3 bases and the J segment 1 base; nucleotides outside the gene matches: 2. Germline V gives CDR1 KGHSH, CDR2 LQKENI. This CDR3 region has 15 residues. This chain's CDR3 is CASSPRLAGTDTQYF. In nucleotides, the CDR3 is TGTGCCAGCTCACCGAGACTAGCGGGCACAGATACGCAGTATTTT.

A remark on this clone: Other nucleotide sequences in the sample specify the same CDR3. The CDR3 loop reads CASSTPTPGLAGLAPSKETQYF. CDR3 coding DNA: TGTGCCAGTAGCACTCCGACCCCGGGACTAGCGGGTCTTGCCCCCTCCAAAGAGACCCAGTACTTC. This chain uses TRBV21-1 with TRBJ2-5; TRBD2 is the table's D call, not checked against the DNA. TRBV21-1 is described as a pseudogene. CDR3 size: 22 residues.

The CDR3 region is CASSWGTGAMNTEAFF. CDR3 nucleotides: TGTGCCAGCAGCTGGGGGACAGGGGCAATGAACACTGAAGCTTTCTTT. This sequence joins TRBV5-8 and TRBJ1-1, with 10 bases that match TRBD1. V lost 3 bases and J lost 0; bases outside the gene matches: 5. The germline CDR1 and CDR2 sequences are SGHTS and YDEGEE. This CDR3 comprises 16 residues.

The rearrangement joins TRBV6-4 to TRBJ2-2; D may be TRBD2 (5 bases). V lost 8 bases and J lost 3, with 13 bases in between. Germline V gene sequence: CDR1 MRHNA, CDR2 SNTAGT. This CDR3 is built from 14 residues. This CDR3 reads CASRPGGYTGELFF. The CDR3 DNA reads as TGTGCCAGCCGCCCCGGAGGATACACCGGGGAGCTGTTTTTT.

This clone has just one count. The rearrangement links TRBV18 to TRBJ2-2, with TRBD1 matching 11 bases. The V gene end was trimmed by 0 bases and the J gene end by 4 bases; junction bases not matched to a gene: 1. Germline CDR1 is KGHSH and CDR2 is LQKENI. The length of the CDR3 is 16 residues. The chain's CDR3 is CASSPPGQGATGELFF. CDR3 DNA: TGTGCCAGCTCACCACCTGGACAGGGGGCCACCGGGGAGCTGTTTTTT. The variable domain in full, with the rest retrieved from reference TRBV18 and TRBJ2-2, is NAGVMQNPRHLVRRRGQEARLRCSPMKGHSHVYWYRQLPEEGLKFMVYLQKENIIDESGMPKERFSAEFPKEGPSILRIQQVVRGDSAAYFCASSPPGQGATGELFFGEGSRLTVL.

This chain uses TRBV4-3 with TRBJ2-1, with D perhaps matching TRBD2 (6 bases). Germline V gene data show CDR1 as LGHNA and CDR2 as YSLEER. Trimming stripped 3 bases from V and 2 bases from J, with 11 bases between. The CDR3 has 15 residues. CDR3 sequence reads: CASSHSSAAYNEQFF. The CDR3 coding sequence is TGCGCCAGCAGCCATTCTAGCGCAGCCTACAATGAGCAGTTCTTC.